Presented here are 18 T cell receptor beta chains from one specimen sequenced in a study of T cell repertoires in cytomegalovirus infection. TCRdb independently ran MiXCR on the reads; one entry per CDR3 protein. The sample lists approximately 120,000 distinct CDR3 sequences; roughly a third were seen once. These receptors lack a known antigen. Sequenced material: CD8+ T cells from cultured PBMCs, taken from culture after CMV antigen stimulation. The source is a human donor in good health (CMV status not recorded). Some clones in this sample may be carry-over from other donors' samples.

V and J are TRBV18 and TRBJ2-1; D may be TRBD2 (5 bases). Germline CDR1 and CDR2: KGHSH and LQKENI. This CDR3 has 17 amino acids. V was cut by 1 base and J by 4 bases, with 17 bases left in between. DNA for the CDR3: TGTGCCAGCTCACCACTCTCACGCCACCCGGGGTACAATGAGCAGTTCTTC. This translates into CASSPLSRHPGYNEQFF.

The chain carries TRBV13 and TRBJ2-5, with 9 nucleotides matching TRBD2. CDR3 length equals 15 residues. The junction had 6 bases not matched to a gene; V was cut back by 5 bases and J by 2 bases. Germline CDR1 and CDR2: PRHDT and FYEKMQ (reference sequence). CDR3 coding DNA: TGTGCCAGCAGCCCCCGGCTAGCGGGGCAAGAGACCCAGTACTTC. Protein product: CASSPRLAGQETQYF. Drawing the rest from reference TRBV13 and TRBJ2-5, the complete variable domain is AAGVIQSPRHLIKEKRETATLKCYPIPRHDTVYWYQQGPGQDPQFLISFYEKMQSDKGSIPDRFSAQQFSDYHSELNMSSLELGDSALYFCASSPRLAGQETQYFGPGTRLLVL.

This chain uses TRBV29-1 with TRBJ2-1, with D maybe TRBD2 (5 bases). The CDR3 has 12 residues. Per the germline V gene, CDR1 is SQVTM and CDR2 is ANQGSEA. V gave up 4 bases and J gave up 14 bases, with 18 bases separating them. CDR3 nucleotide sequence: TGCAGCGTTGTTCCTCCGGGATCTGGGGAGTTCTTC. Protein sequence: CSVVPPGSGEFF.

As to this clonotype: Being one base from a much bigger clone, this may be a read error. V usage is TRBV7-6 and J usage is TRBJ2-5; D is undetermined. Germline V gene data show CDR1 as SGHVS and CDR2 as FNYEAQ. The CDR3 has 15 residues. CDR3 sequence reads: CASSTDGPNQETQHF. In DNA, the CDR3 is TGTGCCAGCAGCACCGACGGACCAAACCAAGAGACCCAGCACTTC.

The J gene is TRBJ1-1, the V gene TRBV27, with D uncertain. Germline-derived CDR1 and CDR2 are MNHEY and SMNVEV (reference sequence). The CDR3 extends over 14 amino acids. V lost 0 bases and J lost 1, with 6 bases in between. The CDR3 is CASSLSIQNTEAFF. The CDR3 nucleotides are TGTGCCAGCAGTTTATCGATACAGAACACTGAAGCTTTCTTT.

The chain links TRBV7-2 to TRBJ2-3; 8 bases are shared with TRBD2. Germline trimming cut 2 bases from V and 6 bases from J; bases unmatched to any gene: 10. The CDR3 is made up of 16 amino acids. The germline V gene has CDR1 SGHTA and CDR2 FQGNSA. The CDR3 DNA follows: TGTGCCAGCAGCTTATACGGGGGGGGCCTAGGGGATACGCAGTATTTT. Protein sequence: CASSLYGGGLGDTQYF.

The chain carries TRBV23-1 and TRBJ2-3, with TRBD1 identical over 9 bases. TRBV23-1 is placed among ORFs of uncertain function. The length of the CDR3 is 19 residues. With V trimmed by 1 base and J by 3 bases, 14 bases remained unmatched. Here the CDR3 DNA reads TGCGCCAGCAGTCAATTTTCCCTTTGGGACAGGGTTCGGACAGATACGCAGTATTTT. Its translation: CASSQFSLWDRVRTDTQYF.

V gene TRBV19 combines with J gene TRBJ1-2; D not resolved. The CDR3 consists of 11 residues. Germline V gene data show CDR1 as LNHDA and CDR2 as SQIVND (reference sequence). Trimming shortened V by 5 bases and J by 3 bases, and 4 bases separated the two germline ends. The CDR3 nucleotides read TGTGCCAGTAGTGCAGACTATGGCTACACCTTC. This encodes CASSADYGYTF.

The chain is built from TRBV2 and TRBJ2-3, with D possibly matching TRBD2 (6 bases). The CDR3 runs 15 residues. V was pared by 2 bases and J by 2 bases, with 11 bases between. Germline CDR1 reads SNHLY; CDR2 reads FYNNEI. DNA for the CDR3: TGTGCCAGCAGTGAATTAACGGGGGTCACAGATACGCAGTATTTT. As protein: CASSELTGVTDTQYF.

This sequence joins TRBV7-8 and TRBJ2-2; TRBD1 might be the D (5 bases). Trimming cost V 2 bases and J 7 bases, with 11 bases left between them. The length of the CDR3 is 14 residues. The germline CDR1 and CDR2 sequences are SGHVS and FQNEAQ. This CDR3 reads CASSLQGYDGELFF. In nucleotides, the CDR3 is TGTGCCAGCAGCTTACAGGGATATGACGGGGAGCTGTTTTTT.

This clonotype was found many times. The gene calls are TRBV7-8 and TRBJ2-1; the match to TRBD1 covers 7 bases. Germline V gene sequence: CDR1 SGHVS, CDR2 FQNEAQ. This CDR3 is 16 amino acids long. V lost 5 bases to trimming and J lost 0 bases; unmatched junction nucleotides: 7. Here the CDR3 reads CASSLTGESSYNEQFF. DNA of the CDR3: TGTGCCAGCAGCCTCACAGGGGAGAGCTCCTACAATGAGCAGTTCTTC. Full variable domain (remainder filled in from reference TRBV7-8 and TRBJ2-1): GAGVSQSPRYKVAKRGQDVALRCDPISGHVSLFWYQQALGQGPEFLTYFQNEAQLDKSGLPSDRFFAERPEGSVSTLKIQRTQQEDSAVYLCASSLTGESSYNEQFFGPGTRLTVL.

This clonotype was seen a few times. The rearrangement uses TRBV5-1 and TRBJ1-2; unclear D gene. The germline CDR1 and CDR2 sequences are SGHRS and YFSETQ. V shed 0 bases and J shed 8 bases, with 11 bases lying between them. The CDR3 contains 13 residues. The CDR3 DNA reads as TGCGCCAGCAGCTTGGAGTATGACGCGGGCTACACCTTC. It specifies CASSLEYDAGYTF. The full variable domain, rest sourced from reference TRBV5-1 and TRBJ1-2, is KAGVTQTPRYLIKTRGQQVTLSCSPISGHRSVSWYQQTPGQGLQFLFEYFSETQRNKGNFPGRFSGRQFSNSRSEMNVSTLELGDSALYLCASSLEYDAGYTFGSGTRLTVV.

The gene calls are TRBV12-3 or TRBV12-4 and TRBJ1-1; tentatively, D is TRBD1 (5 bases). The CDR3 extends over 15 amino acids. Trimming pared 5 bases from V and 1 base from J, leaving 14 bases between. This CDR3 is CASSKPGTSNTEAFF. The CDR3 coding sequence is TGTGCCAGCAGTAAACCCGGGACGTCGAACACTGAAGCTTTCTTT.

This clonotype was seen more than once but under ten times. The chain couples TRBV2 to TRBJ1-1; D is perhaps TRBD1 (5 bases). CDR1 SNHLY and CDR2 FYNNEI come from the germline V gene. Between the trimmed V and J ends, which lost 3 bases and 5 bases, there was a span of 10 bases. The CDR3 loop spans 13 amino acids. CDR3 nucleotide sequence: TGTGCCAGCAGTGAGAGGGGTCGGACTGAAGCTTTCTTT. Translating it yields CASSERGRTEAFF. The full variable domain, rest sourced from reference TRBV2 and TRBJ1-1, is EPEVTQTPSHQVTQMGQEVILRCVPISNHLYFYWYRQILGQKVEFLVSFYNNEISEKSEIFDDQFSVERPDGSNFTLKIRSTKLEDSAMYFCASSERGRTEAFFGQGTRLTVV.

Note on this clonotype: Germline is not matched at one junction end, which may reflect a read error. This sequence joins TRBV5-3 and TRBJ1-1; D is ambiguous. TRBV5-3 is flagged as an ORF with uncertain function. The CDR3 runs 11 residues. The CDR3 DNA follows: TGTGCCAGCAGCTTAAAGACTGAAGCTTTCTTT. Translation: CASSLKTEAFF.

This clonotype was observed a few times. This chain joins TRBV5-1 and TRBJ2-1; 13 bases align to TRBD2. The CDR3 runs 16 residues. From germline, CDR1 is SGHRS and CDR2 YFSETQ. V lost 4 bases to trimming and J lost 7 bases; unmatched junction nucleotides: 8. The CDR3 region is CASSTRLAGGENEQFF. The CDR3 nucleotides are TGCGCCAGCAGCACGCGACTAGCGGGGGGTGAGAATGAGCAGTTCTTC. Full variable domain (outside the CDR3, taken from reference TRBV5-1 and TRBJ2-1): KAGVTQTPRYLIKTRGQQVTLSCSPISGHRSVSWYQQTPGQGLQFLFEYFSETQRNKGNFPGRFSGRQFSNSRSEMNVSTLELGDSALYLCASSTRLAGGENEQFFGPGTRLTVL.

This clonotype was counted only a few times. The chain recombines TRBV7-6 with TRBJ2-7; TRBD1 might be the D (6 bases). The CDR3 covers 17 residues. CDR1 and CDR2 from the germline V gene are SGHVS and FNYEAQ. V lost 0 bases to trimming and J lost 0 bases, with 15 bases between them. The CDR3 loop reads CASSLASPGQRSYEQYF. In DNA, the CDR3 is TGTGCCAGCAGCTTAGCCTCACCGGGACAACGCTCCTACGAGCAGTACTTC.

This chain joins TRBV4-1 and TRBJ2-1; 11 nucleotides agree with TRBD2. Per germline, CDR1 MGHRA and CDR2 YSYEKL. The CDR3 has 15 residues. V dropped 8 bases and J dropped 2; count of bases not matched to a gene: 5. CDR3 amino acids: CASHPSGGTYNEQFF. The CDR3 nucleotides read TGCGCCAGCCATCCTAGCGGGGGGACCTACAATGAGCAGTTCTTC.